Listed here is a single T cell receptor (beta chain). Authors' analysis steps: Reference gene primer amplification gave estimated nucleated cell counts. TCRdb's table, derived via immunoSEQ multiplex PCR, lists solely in-frame clones and lacks some. Clone size and V and J calls were adopted from that table, with D and trimming inferred from the DNA. Of roughly 120,000 clones listed, roughly 89% were seen once; the top ten hold under 4.5%. V trimming: 4 bases; J trimming: 7 bases; junction bases outside the gene matches: 8. The CDR3 spans 15 residues. Per the germline V gene, CDR1 is SGDLS and CDR2 is YYNGEE. This sample stems from a study of blood T cell repertoires in COVID-19. Study in general: The origin of the acute and convalescent COVID-19 samples was the United States, Italy and Spain.

What was sequenced was peripheral blood. The chain employs TRBV9 and TRBJ1-4, with 9 bases identical to TRBD1. This clonotype was sampled from a woman aged 55-69 years with COVID-19, enrolled during active disease. CDR3 DNA: TGTGCCAGCAGCCCCGAGACAGGGGGAGGTGAAAAACTGTTTTTT. Translation: CASSPETGGGEKLFF.